The 7 T cell receptor beta chains listed next were all sequenced from one sample in a study of cytomegalovirus exposure and HLA in healthy donors. PCR employed 60 Vbeta and 13 Jbeta primers. Assay: immunoSEQ multiplex PCR; the TCRdb copy retains only in-frame clones and omits some. The sample contains more than 150,000 clones, 80% to 90% of which appear only once. Specimen: PBMCs. The receptors originated from a girl aged 2 to 10 in good health and CMV-seropositive.

The chain recombines TRBV15 with TRBJ2-7; 10 bases match TRBD2. Germline trimming cut 5 bases from V and 2 bases from J; bases unmatched to any gene: 9. CDR1 and CDR2 (germline): LNHNV, YYDKDF (reference sequence). The CDR3 is 16 amino acids. CDR3 region: CATSAPKREGPYEQYF. The CDR3 DNA sequence: TGTGCCACCAGCGCCCCAAAGCGGGAGGGACCCTACGAGCAGTACTTC.

The chain recombines TRBV5-6 with TRBJ1-2, with 7 bases that match TRBD1. The germline V gene has CDR1 SGHDT and CDR2 YYEEEE. V trimming: 7 bases; J trimming: 7 bases; junction bases outside the gene matches: 10. This CDR3 region has 13 residues. CDR3 loop: CASRPTGVSGYTF. DNA for the CDR3: TGTGCCAGCCGACCCACAGGGGTCTCTGGCTACACCTTC. The variable domain in full, completed from reference TRBV5-6 and TRBJ1-2, reads DAGVTQSPTHLIKTRGQQVTLRCSPKSGHDTVSWYQQALGQGPQFIFQYYEEEERQRGNFPDRFSGHQFPNYSSELNVNALLLGDSALYLCASRPTGVSGYTFGSGTRLTVV.

This chain connects TRBV5-4 to TRBJ2-2; tentative D call: TRBD2 (5 bases). The length of the CDR3 is 13 residues. Looked up from germline, CDR1 is SGHNT and CDR2 is YYREEE (reference sequence). Trimming removed 0 bases from V and 6 bases from J, with 6 bases in between. CDR3 coding DNA: TGTGCCAGCAGCTTGGAACTAGCCGGGGAGCTGTTTTTT. It encodes CASSLELAGELFF.

For this clone: The junction departs from germline at one end; a sequencing error may be responsible. This rearrangement joins TRBV20-1 to TRBJ2-1; TRBD2 matches at 7 bases. There are 8 residues in the CDR3. Germline values: CDR1 DFQATT, CDR2 SNEGSKA (reference sequence). The CDR3 region has the DNA TGTAAGATGGGACTACAGTTCTTC. Translated, it gives CKMGLQFF.

The chain links TRBV28 to TRBJ1-2, with a weak D call TRBD1 (6 bases). V was pared by 4 bases and J by 5 bases, with 20 bases between. This CDR3 is built from 16 residues. Germline V gene data show CDR1 as MDHEN and CDR2 as SYDVKM. CDR3 nucleotide sequence: TGTGCCAGCAGTTCCGACCCAGGGGCCGTTAGGTATGGCTACACCTTC. Translating it yields CASSSDPGAVRYGYTF.

This chain links TRBV28 with TRBJ2-7; 7 positions match TRBD1. With V trimmed by 6 bases and J by 3 bases, 8 bases remained unmatched. Germline V gene lookup returns CDR1 MDHEN and CDR2 SYDVKM. This CDR3 has 14 amino acids. CDR3 bases: TGTGCCAGCAGCCTCCCGACAGGGTTCTACGAGCAGTACTTC. This codes for CASSLPTGFYEQYF.

The rearrangement joins TRBV11-2 to TRBJ1-6; no clear D gene. Trimming stripped 1 base from V and 10 bases from J, with 8 bases between. Germline V gene sequence: CDR1 SGHAT, CDR2 FQNNGV. CDR3 size: 13 residues. Here the CDR3 DNA reads TGTGCCAGCAGCTTAGTGATACGGTCACCCCTCCACTTT. It codes for CASSLVIRSPLHF.